This T cell receptor (beta chain) was identified during a study of blood T cells in healthy people across ages. Sample-barcoded 5' priming and a J-beta primer mix drove a second PCR of roughly 7 to 11 cycles. MiXCR, applied by TCRdb to the 5' RACE reads, yields one record per CDR3 protein. The sample yields over 600,000 distinct CDR3 sequences, roughly 50% seen once. Germline CDR1 SQVTM, CDR2 ANQGSEA. The CDR3 is 11 amino acids. Trimming removed 6 bases at V and 10 bases at J, with 13 bases between. The sequence derives from a man aged 35 to 55 in good health. V and J are TRBV29-1 and TRBJ2-1; possibly TRBD2 for D (5 bases). The sample comprised blood. The CDR3 sequence is CSVIALREQFF. In DNA form, the CDR3 reads TGCAGCGTGATAGCGCTTAGGGAGCAGTTCTTC.